These 32 T cell receptor beta chains originate from one sample sequenced in a study of early T cells in non-severe SARS-CoV-2 infection. TCRdb re-called the 5' RACE reads with MiXCR, one entry per CDR3 protein. This table has 100,000 to 120,000 distinct CDR3 sequences, roughly 12% appearing once. Sequencing used whole blood, obtained at baseline. Receptors originate from an adult who was a healthcare worker with PCR-confirmed SARS-CoV-2 infection or an uninfected control (not recorded which).

This chain connects TRBV4-1 to TRBJ2-1; maybe TRBD2 (6 bases). This CDR3 has 15 amino acids. Per the germline V gene, CDR1 is MGHRA and CDR2 is YSYEKL. The germline V and J ends were trimmed by 5 bases and 7 bases, with 18 bases remaining between them. The CDR3 nucleotides are TGCGCCAGCAGCGGGACTCCGTCGGGGGTGAATGAGCAGTTCTTC. Its protein is CASSGTPSGVNEQFF.

This clonotype has a handful of counts. The chain links TRBV3-1 to TRBJ1-6, with a tentative D call TRBD1 (6 bases). CDR1 and CDR2 (germline): LGHDT, YNNKEL (reference sequence). The CDR3 is 15 residues long. V was shortened by 4 bases and J by 7 bases, with 14 bases between the two germline ends. CDR3 DNA: TGTGCCAGCAGCCTCAGGACAGCGATAAATTCACCCCTCCACTTT. Translating it yields CASSLRTAINSPLHF.

The chain recombines TRBV5-1 with TRBJ2-5, with 7 bases lining up with TRBD1. Germline values: CDR1 SGHRS, CDR2 YFSETQ. The CDR3 is 15 amino acids. V lost 7 bases and J lost 2; bases outside the gene matches: 11. CDR3 DNA sequence: TGCGCCAGCGTAACCCTCCCGGGACAGCAAGAGACCCAGTACTTC. Protein sequence: CASVTLPGQQETQYF.

This clonotype was seen repeatedly, ten times or more. This chain connects TRBV5-1 to TRBJ2-2; D call uncertain. The ends were cut back, 2 bases at V and 4 bases at J, with 0 bases in the middle. The germline V gene has CDR1 SGHRS and CDR2 YFSETQ. The CDR3 contains 11 residues. The CDR3 nucleotides read TGCGCCAGCAGCTTCACCGGGGAGCTGTTTTTT. It specifies CASSFTGELFF.

This clonotype was counted many times. V and J are TRBV20-1 and TRBJ2-1; perhaps TRBD1 as D (7 bases). This CDR3 spans 14 amino acids. The V and J ends lost 3 bases and 7 bases respectively, with 16 bases between them. Per the germline V gene, CDR1 is DFQATT and CDR2 is SNEGSKA (reference sequence). CDR3 protein: CSASPPTGRNEQFF. The DNA of the CDR3 is TGCAGTGCTAGTCCTCCGACAGGGAGGAATGAGCAGTTCTTC.

The genes are TRBV6-1 and TRBJ2-3, with unresolved D. The V gene's germline CDR1 is MNHNS and CDR2 SASEGT. The CDR3 runs 16 residues. Trimming took 1 base from V and 0 from J, leaving 11 bases between them. For the CDR3, the DNA is TGTGCCAGCAGTGAAGGAATACTGGTTAGCACAGATACGCAGTATTTT. Translated, it gives CASSEGILVSTDTQYF.

This chain uses TRBV6-1 with TRBJ1-1; no definite D call. Trimming shortened V by 5 bases and J by 3 bases, and 16 bases separated the two germline ends. The CDR3 has 15 residues. The germline gives CDR1 MNHNS, CDR2 SASEGT. The CDR3 DNA reads TGTGCCAGCAGTCCGGGGATTGACTCGTACACTGAAGCTTTCTTT. This gives the protein CASSPGIDSYTEAFF.

This clonotype was counted only a few times. This chain uses TRBV5-6 with TRBJ2-1; 7 bases line up with TRBD1. Losses at the gene ends were 6 bases for V and 8 bases for J; bases not matched to a gene: 11. The germline gives CDR1 SGHDT, CDR2 YYEEEE. The CDR3 sequence is 14 residues long. CDR3 in amino acids: CASTHGDSIYEQFF. The CDR3 bases are TGTGCCAGCACTCATGGGGACAGTATCTATGAGCAGTTCTTC. Together with reference TRBV5-6 and TRBJ2-1, the CDR3 gives the full variable domain: DAGVTQSPTHLIKTRGQQVTLRCSPKSGHDTVSWYQQALGQGPQFIFQYYEEEERQRGNFPDRFSGHQFPNYSSELNVNALLLGDSALYLCASTHGDSIYEQFFGPGTRLTVL.

This clonotype was counted many times. The rearrangement links TRBV10-3 to TRBJ2-3; maybe TRBD2 (5 bases). Between the trimmed V and J ends, which lost 6 bases and 1 base, there was a span of 11 bases. The CDR3 has 14 amino acids. Germline V gene sequence: CDR1 ENHRY, CDR2 SYGVKD. As DNA, the CDR3 is TGTGCCATCAGACCAGCGGAACGCACAGATACGCAGTATTTT. It specifies CAIRPAERTDTQYF.

This clonotype was seen only a few times. The rearrangement joins TRBV10-3 to TRBJ2-3; TRBD2 aligns across 11 bases. From germline, CDR1 is ENHRY and CDR2 SYGVKD. The ends lost 4 bases at V and 0 bases at J; junction bases unmatched: 3. This CDR3 has 16 residues. This chain's CDR3 is CAISAWTSGSTDTQYF. In DNA, the CDR3 is TGTGCCATCAGTGCTTGGACTAGCGGGAGCACAGATACGCAGTATTTT.

This clonotype was seen repeatedly, ten times or more. J is TRBJ2-2 and V is TRBV29-1, with D possibly matching TRBD2 (5 bases). Germline loops: CDR1 SQVTM, CDR2 ANQGSEA. The V gene lost 4 bases and the J gene lost 4 bases, with 10 bases spanning the gap. The CDR3 loop spans 13 amino acids. This CDR3 reads CSVAEATTGELFF. The CDR3 DNA reads as TGCAGCGTTGCGGAGGCAACCACCGGGGAGCTGTTTTTT.

This chain joins TRBV4-1 and TRBJ2-1; a possible D gene is TRBD2 (6 bases). The V gene lost 3 bases and the J gene lost 3 bases, with 15 bases spanning the gap. In germline, CDR1 is MGHRA, CDR2 YSYEKL. The CDR3 is 16 amino acids. CDR3 loop: CASSHRRLAFYNEQFF. The CDR3 bases are TGCGCCAGCAGCCACAGACGCCTAGCGTTCTACAATGAGCAGTTCTTC.

This sequence joins TRBV7-3 and TRBJ2-6; D is unclear. CDR1 SGHTA and CDR2 FQGTGA come from the germline V gene. The CDR3 covers 18 residues. With 1 base removed from V and 0 bases from J, the gap between germline ends came to 13 bases. CDR3 DNA sequence: TGTGCCAGCAGCTTAATGGCAGGCGTCTCCTCTGGGGCCAACGTCCTGACTTTC. This encodes CASSLMAGVSSGANVLTF.

V and J are TRBV5-6 and TRBJ1-1; 7 nucleotides match TRBD1. CDR3 length equals 13 residues. V dropped 4 bases and J dropped 10; count of bases not matched to a gene: 10. Per germline, CDR1 SGHDT and CDR2 YYEEEE. The CDR3 DNA reads as TGTGCCAGCAGCAGGACAGGCGGCGAGGGAGCTTTCTTT. It is translated as CASSRTGGEGAFF.

The chain uses TRBV13 and TRBJ2-5; no reliable D call. The V end was cut by 5 bases, the J end by 5 bases, with 9 bases between. The CDR3 is 12 residues long. Germline V gene lookup returns CDR1 PRHDT and CDR2 FYEKMQ (reference sequence). CDR3: CASSVGSETQYF. As DNA, the CDR3 is TGTGCCAGCAGCGTTGGGTCGGAGACCCAGTACTTC. Combining the CDR3 with reference TRBV13 and TRBJ2-5 gives the whole variable domain AAGVIQSPRHLIKEKRETATLKCYPIPRHDTVYWYQQGPGQDPQFLISFYEKMQSDKGSIPDRFSAQQFSDYHSELNMSSLELGDSALYFCASSVGSETQYFGPGTRLLVL.

This clonotype came up a few times. The chain links TRBV5-4 to TRBJ2-2, with D possibly TRBD2 on 6 matching bases. This CDR3 has 15 residues. V shed 7 bases and J shed 2 bases, with 15 bases lying between them. The germline CDR1 and CDR2 sequences are SGHNT and YYREEE (reference sequence). The CDR3 region is CASGGTGANTGELFF. The CDR3 nucleotides read TGTGCCAGCGGGGGGACCGGGGCTAACACCGGGGAGCTGTTTTTT.

The rearrangement uses TRBV10-3 and TRBJ1-5; D gene unclear. Per the germline V gene, CDR1 is ENHRY and CDR2 is SYGVKD. V lost 0 bases, J lost 5 bases, and 11 bases lay in between. There are 15 residues in the CDR3. The CDR3 coding sequence is TGTGCCATCAGTGAGTCGGGAGCGGGTTATCAGCCCCAGCATTTT. It translates to CAISESGAGYQPQHF.

Details on this clonotype: The germline gene is not matched at one end of the junction; a read error may be the cause. This sequence joins TRBV7-6 and TRBJ2-2; D tentatively fits TRBD1 or TRBD2 (6 bases each). Germline V lookup: CDR1 SGHVS, CDR2 FNYEAQ. The CDR3 extends over 14 amino acids. CDR3 region: CASTLRGESGELFF. Written as DNA, the CDR3 is TGTGCCAGCACCTTAAGGGGGGAATCCGGGGAGCTGTTTTTT.

The CDR3 coding sequence is TGTGCCAGCAGCCCGGCCCGACTTGGGGGTACGCAGTATTTT. It yields the protein CASSPARLGGTQYF. V usage is TRBV7-2 and J usage is TRBJ2-3, with D possibly being TRBD1 or TRBD2 (5 bases each). Germline CDR1 is SGHTA and CDR2 is FQGNSA. This CDR3 is built from 14 residues. V lost 5 bases and J 8 bases, leaving 17 bases between the germline ends.

This rearrangement joins TRBV18 to TRBJ1-2, with 7 bases identical to TRBD1. J lost 0 bases, V lost 3 bases, and 10 bases had no gene match. The germline CDR1 and CDR2 sequences are KGHSH and LQKENI. The CDR3 covers 17 residues. The CDR3 DNA is TGTGCCAGCTCACCTTTGGGACAGCCTGAAACTAACTATGGCTACACCTTC. It is translated as CASSPLGQPETNYGYTF.

This CDR3 is CASSLIALVGNEQFF. The CDR3 region has the DNA TGTGCCAGCAGCTTAATTGCGCTAGTGGGCAATGAGCAGTTCTTC. The chain couples TRBV13 to TRBJ2-1, with D unclear. V dropped 2 bases and J dropped 6 bases, with 14 bases sitting between them. Germline CDR1 PRHDT, CDR2 FYEKMQ (reference sequence). The CDR3 runs to 15 residues.

This clonotype occurred a few times. This rearrangement joins TRBV5-1 to TRBJ2-3; 8 bases map to TRBD2. V shed 0 bases and J 2 bases; nucleotides not matched to a gene: 5. The CDR3 runs 16 residues. Germline V CDR1 and CDR2: SGHRS, YFSETQ. The CDR3 nucleotides read TGCGCCAGCAGCTTGGTATTAGCGGGGTCCACAGATACGCAGTATTTT. The encoded protein is CASSLVLAGSTDTQYF.

This rearrangement joins TRBV25-1 to TRBJ2-1; no clear D gene. The V and J ends lost 1 base and 9 bases respectively, with 4 bases between them. Per germline, CDR1 MGHDK and CDR2 SYGVNS. The CDR3 has 11 amino acids. This CDR3 reads CASSEWSEQFF. CDR3 nucleotides: TGTGCCAGCAGTGAATGGAGTGAGCAGTTCTTC. The variable domain in full, with the rest retrieved from reference TRBV25-1 and TRBJ2-1, is EADIYQTPRYLVIGTGKKITLECSQTMGHDKMYWYQQDPGMELHLIHYSYGVNSTEKGDLSSESTVSRIRTEHFPLTLESARPSHTSQYLCASSEWSEQFFGPGTRLTVL.

The V call is TRBV20-1, the J call TRBJ1-1; D not resolved. V was trimmed by 1 base and J by 7 bases, leaving 7 bases between them. The CDR3 spans 11 residues. Per germline, CDR1 DFQATT and CDR2 SNEGSKA (reference sequence). CDR3 region: CSARAQIEAFF. The CDR3 DNA sequence: TGCAGTGCTAGAGCTCAAATTGAAGCTTTCTTT.

The chain recombines TRBV29-1 with TRBJ1-1, with D possibly TRBD1 on 5 matching bases. The CDR3 extends over 13 amino acids. Germline-derived CDR1 and CDR2 are SQVTM and ANQGSEA. Trimming shortened V by 7 bases and J by 1 base, and 13 bases separated the two germline ends. As DNA, the CDR3 is TGCAGCGGCAGTTGGGGCCCGAACACTGAAGCTTTCTTT. Amino acids: CSGSWGPNTEAFF.

In its sample, this clonotype was seen a few times. The V gene is TRBV11-3, the J gene TRBJ1-1, with TRBD1 matching over 7 bases. The CDR3 runs to 15 residues. Per the germline V gene, CDR1 is SGHNT and CDR2 is YENEEA. The J segment lost 1 base and the V segment lost 5 bases, leaving 7 bases of the junction unmatched. CDR3 in amino acids: CASSLGQTSNTEAFF. The CDR3 DNA follows: TGTGCCAGCAGCCTGGGACAGACTTCGAACACTGAAGCTTTCTTT.

V and J are TRBV27 and TRBJ1-6; possible D gene TRBD1, 6 bases. The CDR3 totals 16 residues. V lost 5 bases and J lost 5, with 16 bases in between. The germline gives CDR1 MNHEY, CDR2 SMNVEV (reference sequence). The CDR3 protein is CASSTRAKGDNSPLHF. The CDR3 DNA reads as TGTGCCAGCAGTACCAGGGCCAAGGGGGATAATTCACCCCTCCACTTT.

This chain uses TRBV30 with TRBJ2-7; TRBD2 matches 9 bases. CDR3 length: 13 amino acids. V shed 2 bases, J shed 4 bases, and the junction held 3 bases outside the gene matches. Germline V gene sequence: CDR1 GTSNPN, CDR2 SVGIG (reference sequence). CDR3 coding DNA: TGTGCCTGGAGTAGCGGGGGGCCGTACGAGCAGTACTTC. As protein: CAWSSGGPYEQYF.

This clonotype has more than one count but fewer than ten. This chain uses TRBV7-2 with TRBJ2-7; D is undetermined. The CDR3 runs to 15 residues. Trimming removed 5 bases at V and 2 bases at J, with 16 bases between. Looked up from germline, CDR1 is SGHTA and CDR2 is FQGNSA. The CDR3, as DNA: TGTGCCAGCAGCCTTAATTCTATAACTACCTACGAGCAGTACTTC. Translating gives CASSLNSITTYEQYF.

J is TRBJ2-3 and V is TRBV7-2; D ambiguous. Looked up from germline, CDR1 is SGHTA and CDR2 is FQGNSA. V lost 0 bases and J lost 2, with 9 bases in between. This CDR3 has 15 amino acids. The CDR3 loop is CASSLAAVDTDTQYF. CDR3 coding DNA: TGTGCCAGCAGCTTAGCGGCGGTGGACACAGATACGCAGTATTTT. The full variable domain, with the rest looked up from reference TRBV7-2 and TRBJ2-3, is GAGVSQSPSNKVTEKGKDVELRCDPISGHTALYWYRQSLGQGLEFLIYFQGNSAPDKSGLPSDRFSAERTGGSVSTLTIQRTQQEDSAVYLCASSLAAVDTDTQYFGPGTRLTVL.

This clonotype was detected many times. The rearrangement uses TRBV12-3 or TRBV12-4 and TRBJ2-3, with TRBD2 identical over 8 bases. Trimming removed 2 bases from V and 4 bases from J; junction bases left unmatched: 8. The CDR3 spans 16 residues. CDR3 sequence reads: CASSLKRGPPADTQYF. The CDR3, as DNA: TGTGCCAGCAGTTTAAAGCGGGGGCCCCCCGCAGATACGCAGTATTTT.

The rearrangement joins TRBV2 to TRBJ2-7; D could derive from TRBD1 or TRBD2 (6 bases each). Germline assignment: CDR1 SNHLY and CDR2 FYNNEI. The CDR3 is 16 amino acids. Trimming removed 0 bases from V and 2 bases from J, with 14 bases in between. CDR3: CASSEAGGWVPYEQYF. CDR3 sequence (DNA): TGTGCCAGCAGTGAAGCGGGGGGCTGGGTACCCTACGAGCAGTACTTC.